Listed here is a single T cell receptor (beta chain). Per the authors' pipeline: Estimated nucleated cell counts came from reference gene primer amplification. The table came from immunoSEQ multiplex PCR; TCRdb's copy has only in-frame clones and leaves some out. The V and J calls and clone size are taken from that table; D and trimming were inferred from the DNA. The table lists about 100,000 clones, roughly 82% of them singletons. These data come from a study of blood T cell repertoires in COVID-19. Study details: Whether acute or convalescent, the COVID-19 samples came from the United States, Italy and Spain. T cells, B-cell-depleted T cells, or PBMCs provided the cDNA or gDNA that served as material.

Trimming removed 0 bases at V and 1 base at J, with 9 bases between. The CDR3 extends over 15 amino acids. CDR1 and CDR2 (germline): LNHDA, SQIVND (reference sequence). This TCR was sampled from a man aged 60 to 69 with acute or convalescent COVID-19. V and J are TRBV19 and TRBJ1-1, with D unresolved. Specimen: peripheral blood. The CDR3 region has the DNA TGTGCCAGTAGTATAGATCTCCTAACGAACACTGAAGCTTTCTTT. As protein: CASSIDLLTNTEAFF.